The 19 T cell receptor beta chains given below trace back to one sample, sequenced in a study of blood T cell repertoires in COVID-19. Measured with immunoSEQ multiplex PCR; TCRdb has only the in-frame clones, and not every one. The sample yields about 110,000 clones, about 79% seen once. Sequenced: peripheral blood. Source of these receptors: an elderly woman with active or convalescent COVID-19.

The chain recombines TRBV18 with TRBJ2-1; the match to TRBD2 covers 14 bases. The CDR3 is made up of 16 amino acids. The ends lost 5 bases at V and 3 bases at J; junction bases unmatched: 3. Germline assignment: CDR1 KGHSH and CDR2 LQKENI. The CDR3 sequence is CASSSGTSGSYNEQFF. CDR3 nucleotide sequence: TGTGCCAGCTCATCCGGGACTAGCGGGAGCTACAATGAGCAGTTCTTC.

The chain combines TRBV7-9 with TRBJ2-1; 8 bases match TRBD1. This CDR3 has 15 amino acids. J lost 8 bases, V lost 6 bases, and 12 bases had no gene match. Germline V lookup: CDR1 SEHNR, CDR2 FQNEAQ (reference sequence). In DNA form, the CDR3 reads TGTGCCAGCAGTACAGGGGGGCTAAGGGGCGATGAGCAGTTCTTC. This translates into CASSTGGLRGDEQFF.

The sample holds one count of this clone. This chain links TRBV20-1 with TRBJ2-3; 8 positions agree with TRBD1. Germline lookup yields CDR1 DFQATT and CDR2 SNEGSKA (reference sequence). The V segment lost 3 bases and the J segment 4 bases; nucleotides outside the gene matches: 9. The CDR3 is 15 amino acids. The CDR3 here is CSASGHRGFADTQYF. The CDR3 DNA reads TGCAGTGCTAGTGGGCACAGGGGGTTCGCAGATACGCAGTATTTT.

This clone has just a few counts. V usage is TRBV11-2 and J usage is TRBJ2-2, with 14 bases that match TRBD2. J was trimmed by 5 bases and V by 0 bases; bases with no gene match: 2. CDR3 length equals 17 residues. Germline CDR1 reads SGHAT; CDR2 reads FQNNGV. For the CDR3, the DNA is TGTGCCAGCAGCTTAGAGGGACTAGCGGGAGTAACCGGGGAGCTGTTTTTT. Protein product: CASSLEGLAGVTGELFF. Looking up the rest from reference TRBV11-2 and TRBJ2-2 gives the full variable domain: EAGVAQSPRYKIIEKRQSVAFWCNPISGHATLYWYQQILGQGPKLLIQFQNNGVVDDSQLPKDRFSAERLKGVDSTLKIQPAKLEDSAVYLCASSLEGLAGVTGELFFGEGSRLTVL.

The chain joins TRBV5-1 to TRBJ2-7, with D possibly being TRBD1 (6 bases). The CDR3 runs 14 residues. V dropped 4 bases and J dropped 0 bases, with 11 bases sitting between them. Germline V gene lookup returns CDR1 SGHRS and CDR2 YFSETQ. The CDR3 DNA sequence: TGCGCCAGCAGCACCGGACAGTACTCCTACGAGCAGTACTTC. Protein product: CASSTGQYSYEQYF.

This clone has only one observation. In nucleotides, the CDR3 is TGTGCCAGCAGACCCCTCCGGGACTACCTCTACAATGAGCAGTTCTTC. It codes for CASRPLRDYLYNEQFF. V gene TRBV7-8 combines with J gene TRBJ2-1, with TRBD2 matching 7 bases. The CDR3 sequence is 16 residues long. In germline, CDR1 is SGHVS, CDR2 FQNEAQ. Unmatched junction bases numbered 11, after V lost 6 bases and J lost 3 bases. Drawing the rest from reference TRBV7-8 and TRBJ2-1, the complete variable domain is GAGVSQSPRYKVAKRGQDVALRCDPISGHVSLFWYQQALGQGPEFLTYFQNEAQLDKSGLPSDRFFAERPEGSVSTLKIQRTQQEDSAVYLCASRPLRDYLYNEQFFGPGTRLTVL.

In its sample, this clone was seen once. The chain is built from TRBV6-5 and TRBJ2-1, with 9 nucleotides matching TRBD2. With 4 bases clipped from V and 6 bases from J, the junction kept 10 bases outside the gene matches. The CDR3 length is 16 residues. The V gene's germline CDR1 is MNHEY and CDR2 SVGAGI. The CDR3 DNA reads as TGTGCCAGCAGTTCTTGGGGGCTAGCGGGGACCAATGAGCAGTTCTTC. Translated: CASSSWGLAGTNEQFF.

The chain carries TRBV6-5 and TRBJ1-2, with 7 positions matching TRBD1. The CDR3 length is 14 residues. V was clipped by 2 bases and J by 7 bases; unmatched bases: 7. Germline CDR1 MNHEY, CDR2 SVGAGI. This chain's CDR3 is CASSYRQGYSGYTF. DNA for the CDR3: TGTGCCAGCAGTTACCGACAGGGTTATAGTGGCTACACCTTC.

The chain has TRBV7-2 and TRBJ2-3; TRBD2 agrees at 13 bases. The germline CDR1 and CDR2 sequences are SGHTA and FQGNSA. V shed 8 bases and J 5 bases; nucleotides not matched to a gene: 7. This CDR3 has 15 residues. DNA of the CDR3: TGTGCCAGCTCCGGACTAGCGGGAGCAAGAGATACGCAGTATTTT. Translated, it gives CASSGLAGARDTQYF.

This clone was detected only once. V and J are TRBV19 and TRBJ2-7; 10 nucleotides agree with TRBD2. V was clipped by 5 bases and J by 3 bases; unmatched bases: 1. Germline assignment: CDR1 LNHDA and CDR2 SQIVND (reference sequence). The CDR3 loop spans 13 amino acids. As DNA, the CDR3 is TGTGCCAGTAGTCTAGCGGGGGACTACGAGCAGTACTTC. Protein sequence: CASSLAGDYEQYF.

This clone was recorded many times. The chain combines TRBV28 with TRBJ2-2, with a possible D match to TRBD1 (5 bases). Looked up from germline, CDR1 is MDHEN and CDR2 is SYDVKM. Trimming cost V 2 bases and J 8 bases, with 6 bases left between them. The CDR3 sequence is 12 residues long. The CDR3 DNA follows: TGTGCCAGCAGTTTAAGGGGAGGGGAGCTGTTTTTT. It specifies CASSLRGGELFF.

This clone was observed a handful of times. The chain carries TRBV5-8 and TRBJ2-7; 12 bases agree with TRBD1. V was clipped by 3 bases and J by 4 bases; unmatched bases: 2. CDR3 length equals 14 residues. Germline V gene data show CDR1 as SGHTS and CDR2 as YDEGEE. CDR3: CASSWDRGPYEQYF. As DNA, the CDR3 is TGTGCCAGCAGCTGGGACAGGGGGCCGTACGAGCAGTACTTC. Combining the CDR3 with reference TRBV5-8 and TRBJ2-7 gives the whole variable domain EAGVTQSPTHLIKTRGQQATLRCSPISGHTSVYWYQQALGLGLQFLLWYDEGEERNRGNFPPRFSGRQFPNYSSELNVNALELEDSALYLCASSWDRGPYEQYFGPGTRLTVT.

The rearrangement uses TRBV10-2 and TRBJ2-3, with D unresolved. V was pared by 5 bases and J by 6 bases, with 18 bases between. CDR3 length equals 15 residues. Per the germline V gene, CDR1 is WSHSY and CDR2 is SAAADI. CDR3 DNA: TGCGCCAGCAGTCTAACCAACGTTCTTGCCGATACGCAGTATTTT. Protein product: CASSLTNVLADTQYF.

This rearrangement joins TRBV4-1 to TRBJ2-7, with D perhaps TRBD2 (5 bases). The CDR3 extends over 15 amino acids. Trimming took off 0 bases at V and 9 bases at J, with 18 bases between the two ends. Germline V gene data show CDR1 as MGHRA and CDR2 as YSYEKL. CDR3 protein: CASSQEESVNRGQYF. In nucleotides, the CDR3 is TGCGCCAGCAGCCAAGAAGAGTCGGTGAATCGGGGGCAGTACTTC.

The chain uses TRBV9 and TRBJ2-1; TRBD2 matches at 12 bases. V lost 2 bases, J lost 5 bases, and 5 bases stayed unmatched. Germline assignment: CDR1 SGDLS and CDR2 YYNGEE. The CDR3 loop spans 16 amino acids. This CDR3 is CASSVRLAGVDNEQFF. The CDR3 DNA follows: TGTGCCAGCAGCGTTCGACTAGCGGGAGTTGACAATGAGCAGTTCTTC. Combining the CDR3 with reference TRBV9 and TRBJ2-1 gives the whole variable domain DSGVTQTPKHLITATGQRVTLRCSPRSGDLSVYWYQQSLDQGLQFLIQYYNGEERAKGNILERFSAQQFPDLHSELNLSSLELGDSALYFCASSVRLAGVDNEQFFGPGTRLTVL.

The chain has TRBV12-3 or TRBV12-4 and TRBJ1-4, with unresolved D. This CDR3 comprises 13 residues. Trimming shortened V by 3 bases and J by 8 bases, and 10 bases separated the two germline ends. The CDR3 is CASSFDRLEKLFF. DNA of the CDR3: TGTGCCAGCAGTTTCGACCGACTCGAAAAACTGTTTTTT.

The count of this clone is one. The V and J genes are TRBV7-2 and TRBJ1-5; 9 nucleotides agree with TRBD1. The length of the CDR3 is 14 residues. The germline CDR1 and CDR2 sequences are SGHTA and FQGNSA. V trimming: 5 bases; J trimming: 5 bases; junction bases outside the gene matches: 4. CDR3 DNA sequence: TGTGCCAGCAGCAATAGACAGGGGGATCAGCCCCAGCATTTT. It yields the protein CASSNRQGDQPQHF.

This chain links TRBV4-2 with TRBJ2-1; the match to TRBD2 covers 13 bases. V lost 2 bases, J lost 12 bases, and 7 bases stayed unmatched. This CDR3 comprises 15 residues. Germline V lookup: CDR1 LGHNA, CDR2 YNFKEQ. The CDR3, as DNA: TGTGCCAGCAGCCAACCAACTAGCGGGAGGGGTGGGCAGTTCTTC. Amino acids: CASSQPTSGRGGQFF.

The V call is TRBV7-9, the J call TRBJ2-7; 7 nucleotides agree with TRBD2. Germline loops: CDR1 SEHNR, CDR2 FQNEAQ (reference sequence). The CDR3 sequence is 15 residues long. With V trimmed by 2 bases and J by 0 bases, 4 bases remained unmatched. The CDR3 sequence is CASSLSAGVSYEQYF. In nucleotides, the CDR3 is TGTGCCAGCAGCTTAAGCGCGGGAGTCTCCTACGAGCAGTACTTC. The variable domain in full, completed from reference TRBV7-9 and TRBJ2-7, reads DTGVSQNPRHKITKRGQNVTFRCDPISEHNRLYWYRQTLGQGPEFLTYFQNEAQLEKSRLLSDRFSAERPKGSFSTLEIQRTEQGDSAMYLCASSLSAGVSYEQYFGPGTRLTVT.